The sequence of this T cell receptor (beta chain) was determined in a study of glioma-infiltrating T cells after dendritic cell vaccination. Across the study: Between about 2003 and 2012, patients got autologous tumor lysate-pulsed dendritic cell vaccines. Autologous tumor lysate was loaded overnight onto monocyte-derived dendritic cells grown about seven days with IL-4 and GM-CSF.

The germline V gene has CDR1 LGHNT and CDR2 FRNRAP. Trimming took 2 bases from V and 2 from J; bases not matched to a gene: 3. The CDR3 runs to 16 residues. Primers: 60 V beta forward and 13 J beta reverse. Only in-frame clones appear in the TCRdb table, and some are missing; sequencing was by immunoSEQ multiplex PCR. The sample has roughly 100,000 clones, roughly four fifths seen once; the top ten hold approximately 12%. The chain combines TRBV12-5 with TRBJ2-7; 13 bases are a match to TRBD2. Specimen: blood, collected before dendritic cell vaccination. The TCR was taken from a human donor with glioblastoma. In DNA form, the CDR3 reads TGTGCTAGTGGTTTGCTCACTAGCGGGGGGGCCTACGAGCAGTACTTC. Amino acids: CASGLLTSGGAYEQYF.